The table lists the clone carrying this T cell receptor (beta chain) with a few counts. The target antigen is unknown. These data come from a study of beta chain features in type 1 diabetes. Study-wide findings and caveats: PCR might favor shorter templates, but any such skew would affect patients and controls equally.

Expressed TCRB transcripts got sequenced, as all isolated RNA was reverse transcribed. A few million reads were obtained on average from naive, central memory and regulatory T cell samples. Here immunoSEQ multiplex PCR was the method, and the copy in TCRdb shows in-frame clones only, minus some. Here the sample spans hundreds of thousands of clones, about a sixth being singletons. Unmatched junction bases numbered 7, after V lost 5 bases and J lost 0 bases. CDR3 length: 16 residues. Germline V gene data show CDR1 as SGHTA and CDR2 as FQGTGA. Sequenced sample: naive CD4+ T cells from blood. The source is a man aged 18 to 30 in good health. This rearrangement joins TRBV7-3 to TRBJ2-3; 8 bases agree with TRBD2. The CDR3 reads CASSPTSGLSTDTQYF. CDR3 coding DNA: TGTGCCAGCAGCCCCACTAGCGGACTTAGCACAGATACGCAGTATTTT.